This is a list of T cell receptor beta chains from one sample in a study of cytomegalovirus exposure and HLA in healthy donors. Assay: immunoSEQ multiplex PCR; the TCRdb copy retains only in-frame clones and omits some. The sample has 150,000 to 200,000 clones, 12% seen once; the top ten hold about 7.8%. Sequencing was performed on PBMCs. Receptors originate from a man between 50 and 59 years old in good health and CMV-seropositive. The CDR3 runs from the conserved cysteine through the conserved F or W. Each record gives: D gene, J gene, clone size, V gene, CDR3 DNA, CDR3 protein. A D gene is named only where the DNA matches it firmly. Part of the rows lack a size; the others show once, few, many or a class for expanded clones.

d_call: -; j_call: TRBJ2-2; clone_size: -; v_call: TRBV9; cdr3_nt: TGTGCCAGCAGCGTAGCTACAGCCAACACCGGGGAGCTGTTTTTT; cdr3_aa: CASSVATANTGELFF
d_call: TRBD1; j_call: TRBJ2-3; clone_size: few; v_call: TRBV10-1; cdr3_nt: TGCGCCAGCAGTGAGTCGGGGACAGGGCGGTATACGCAGTATTTT; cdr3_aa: CASSESGTGRYTQYF
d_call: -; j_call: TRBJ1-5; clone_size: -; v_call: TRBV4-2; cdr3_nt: TGTGCCAGCAGCCAAGGTAAACGGGAGCTCAATCAGCCCCAGCATTTT; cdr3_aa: CASSQGKRELNQPQHF
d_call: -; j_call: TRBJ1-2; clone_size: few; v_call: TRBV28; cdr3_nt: TGTGCCAGCAACCAGGGATCCGGCCCCTATGGCTACACCTTC; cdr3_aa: CASNQGSGPYGYTF
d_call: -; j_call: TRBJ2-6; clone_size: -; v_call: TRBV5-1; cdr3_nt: TGCGCCAGCAGCTCCAGGGCGATAGCTGGGGCCAACGTCCTGACTTTC; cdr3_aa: CASSSRAIAGANVLTF
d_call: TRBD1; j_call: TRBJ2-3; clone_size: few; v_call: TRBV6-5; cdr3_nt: TGTGCCAGCAGACGGACAGGTAACACAGATACGCAGTATTTT; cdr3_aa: CASRRTGNTDTQYF
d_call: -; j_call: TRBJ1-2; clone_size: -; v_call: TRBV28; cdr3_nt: TGTGCCAGCAGAAGGAGGGGCTCGCAGTCCTATGGCTACACCTTC; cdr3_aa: CASRRRGSQSYGYTF
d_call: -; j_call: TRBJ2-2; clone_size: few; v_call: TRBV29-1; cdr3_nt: TGCAGCGTTGACGGCAGGGGCTTGAACACCGGGGAGCTGTTTTTT; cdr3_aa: CSVDGRGLNTGELFF
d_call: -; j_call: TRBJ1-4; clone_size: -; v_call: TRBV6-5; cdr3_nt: TGTGCCAGCAGTTACTCGTCCAGGGCGACTGAAAAACTGTTTTTT; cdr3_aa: CASSYSSRATEKLFF
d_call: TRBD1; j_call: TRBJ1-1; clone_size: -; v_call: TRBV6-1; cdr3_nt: TGTGCCAGCACTATGGACAGGGCAAACACTGAAGCTTTCTTT; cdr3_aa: CASTMDRANTEAFF